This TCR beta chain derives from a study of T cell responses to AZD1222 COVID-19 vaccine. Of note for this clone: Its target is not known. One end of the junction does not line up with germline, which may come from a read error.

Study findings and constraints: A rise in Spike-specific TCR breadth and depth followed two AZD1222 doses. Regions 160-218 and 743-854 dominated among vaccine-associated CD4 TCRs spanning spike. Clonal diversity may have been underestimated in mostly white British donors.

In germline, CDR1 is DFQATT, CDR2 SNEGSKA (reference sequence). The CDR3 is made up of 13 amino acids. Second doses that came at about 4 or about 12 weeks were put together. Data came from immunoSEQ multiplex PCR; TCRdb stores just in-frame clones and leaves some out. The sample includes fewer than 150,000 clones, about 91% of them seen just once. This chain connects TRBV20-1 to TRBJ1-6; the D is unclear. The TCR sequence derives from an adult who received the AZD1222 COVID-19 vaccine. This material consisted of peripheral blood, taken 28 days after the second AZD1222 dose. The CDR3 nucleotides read TGCAGTGCTAGTCGAACCCGGGATTCCCCCCTCCACTTT. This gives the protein CSASRTRDSPLHF.